This T cell receptor beta chain stems from a study of blood T cell repertoires in COVID-19. Produced via immunoSEQ multiplex PCR; TCRdb's table is partial and in-frame only. The table lists around 330,000 clones, 75% to 90% of them singletons. V dropped 0 bases and J dropped 3; count of bases not matched to a gene: 6. Germline V gene data show CDR1 as LNHNV and CDR2 as YYDKDF (reference sequence). CDR3 size: 16 residues. The TCR sequence derives from a woman between 35 and 50 years old who had recovered from COVID-19. This chain links TRBV15 with TRBJ2-7; TRBD2 agrees at 9 bases. The sample consisted of PBMCs or T cells enriched from blood (not recorded which). The CDR3 sequence is CATSRDRGLAGYEQYF. The CDR3 coding sequence is TGTGCCACCAGCAGAGATCGGGGACTAGCTGGCTACGAGCAGTACTTC.